This TCR beta chain was sequenced for a study of blood T cell repertoires in COVID-19. Background on the study: From the United States, Italy and Spain came samples of acute and convalescent COVID-19. T cells, B-cell-depleted T cells, or PBMCs provided the cDNA or gDNA that served as material.

The ends lost 4 bases at V and 8 bases at J; junction bases unmatched: 8. This CDR3 comprises 15 residues. Germline-derived CDR1 and CDR2 are SGHDT and YYEEEE. The table lists this clone with a count of one. Original data processing: Estimates of nucleated cell counts were drawn from the amplification of reference gene primers. Sequencing was performed with immunoSEQ multiplex PCR; in TCRdb, only in-frame clones are kept and a portion is missing. V and J calls plus clone size are reproduced from that table; the DNA served to infer D and trimming. The sample includes 35,000 to 50,000 clones, about 85% seen only once; the top ten take about 9.2%.

This chain joins TRBV5-6 and TRBJ1-6; 8 bases line up with TRBD1. Input material: peripheral blood. The receptor comes from a woman over 75 with active COVID-19. CDR3 DNA sequence: TGTGCCAGCAGCCCCCGGGACAGGAGAGATTCACCCCTCCACTTT. Translation gives CASSPRDRRDSPLHF. Full variable domain (outside the CDR3, taken from reference TRBV5-6 and TRBJ1-6): DAGVTQSPTHLIKTRGQQVTLRCSPKSGHDTVSWYQQALGQGPQFIFQYYEEEERQRGNFPDRFSGHQFPNYSSELNVNALLLGDSALYLCASSPRDRRDSPLHFGNGTRLTVT.